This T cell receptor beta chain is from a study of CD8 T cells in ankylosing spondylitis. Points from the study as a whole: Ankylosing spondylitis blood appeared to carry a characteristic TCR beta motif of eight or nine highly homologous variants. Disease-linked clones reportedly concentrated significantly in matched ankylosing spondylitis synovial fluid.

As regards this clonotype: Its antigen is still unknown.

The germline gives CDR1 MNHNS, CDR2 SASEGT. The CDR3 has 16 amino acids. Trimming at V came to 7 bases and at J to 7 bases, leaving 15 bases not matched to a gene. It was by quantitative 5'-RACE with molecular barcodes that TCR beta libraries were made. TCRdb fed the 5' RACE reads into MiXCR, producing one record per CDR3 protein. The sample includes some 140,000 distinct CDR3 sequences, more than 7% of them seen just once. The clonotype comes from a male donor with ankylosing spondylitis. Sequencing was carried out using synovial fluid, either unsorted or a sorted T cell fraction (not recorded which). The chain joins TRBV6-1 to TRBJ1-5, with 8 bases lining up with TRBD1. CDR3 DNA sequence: TGTGCCAGCACCCCCAGGGGGCAGTCTTTGGGGCAGCCCCAGCATTTT. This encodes CASTPRGQSLGQPQHF.